Listed here are 13 T cell receptor beta chains from one sample, sequenced in a study of blood T cells in healthy people across ages. The second PCR ran about 6 to 11 cycles with a sample-barcoded 5' primer and J-beta primers. Each CDR3 protein is one row after TCRdb ran MiXCR on the 5' RACE reads. The sample has about 570,000 distinct CDR3 sequences, approximately 25% seen once; the top ten hold about a fifth. Specimen: blood. The receptors stem from a woman between 65 and 79 years old in good health.

This clonotype turned up a few times. The CDR3 reads CASSPGQGGVRVSYEQYF. The CDR3 nucleotides are TGTGCCAGCAGCCCGGGACAGGGTGGTGTGAGGGTCTCCTACGAGCAGTACTTC. The gene calls are TRBV7-2 and TRBJ2-7, with 9 bases lining up with TRBD1. The CDR3 runs to 18 residues. Germline lookup yields CDR1 SGHTA and CDR2 FQGNSA. The V segment lost 5 bases and the J segment 0 bases; nucleotides outside the gene matches: 14.

The CDR3 DNA reads TGCAGTGCTAGAGATCGCCTAGCGGCTCAAGAGACCCAGTACTTC. It yields the protein CSARDRLAAQETQYF. The chain joins TRBV20-1 to TRBJ2-5; 7 nucleotides agree with TRBD2. CDR3 length: 15 amino acids. CDR1 is DFQATT, CDR2 SNEGSKA, per germline (reference sequence). V lost 0 bases to trimming and J lost 2 bases; unmatched junction nucleotides: 6.

This clonotype came up a few times. The gene calls are TRBV9 and TRBJ2-7, with 8 bases lining up with TRBD2. Losses at the gene ends were 4 bases for V and 2 bases for J; bases not matched to a gene: 5. Looked up from germline, CDR1 is SGDLS and CDR2 is YYNGEE. This CDR3 spans 14 amino acids. The CDR3 here is CASSISGATYEQYF. The CDR3 DNA sequence: TGTGCCAGCAGCATTAGCGGGGCGACCTACGAGCAGTACTTC.

The V call is TRBV10-3, the J call TRBJ2-2, with 10 positions matching TRBD2. The V gene's germline CDR1 is ENHRY and CDR2 SYGVKD. Trimming took 2 bases from V and 4 from J; bases not matched to a gene: 7. The CDR3 runs 17 residues. CDR3 region: CAISERAGGLGTGELFF. The CDR3 DNA reads TGTGCCATCAGTGAGAGAGCGGGGGGGCTCGGCACCGGGGAGCTGTTTTTT.

This clonotype was observed a handful of times. The chain joins TRBV6-2 or TRBV6-3 to TRBJ2-1, with D possibly being TRBD2 (7 bases). V gave up 6 bases and J gave up 3 bases, with 15 bases separating them. The germline V gene has CDR1 MNHEY and CDR2 SVGEGT. The CDR3 runs 15 residues. CDR3 nucleotides: TGTGCCAGCAGAGGGGGGGGGGCTTTCTACAATGAGCAGTTCTTC. It translates to CASRGGGAFYNEQFF.

This clonotype occurred a few times. V and J are TRBV4-2 and TRBJ2-5; TRBD2 matches 13 bases. In germline, CDR1 is LGHNA, CDR2 YNFKEQ. The CDR3 length is 18 residues. The J segment lost 3 bases and the V segment lost 3 bases, leaving 10 bases of the junction unmatched. The CDR3 DNA is TGTGCCAGCAGCCATCCTAGGACTAGCGGGGGCCCGAAAGAGACCCAGTACTTC. Its translation: CASSHPRTSGGPKETQYF.

This clonotype was seen more than once but under ten times. The chain joins TRBV7-2 to TRBJ1-1; D ambiguous. The CDR3 runs to 15 residues. Per the germline V gene, CDR1 is SGHTA and CDR2 is FQGNSA. The V and J ends lost 5 bases and 0 bases respectively, with 13 bases between them. CDR3: CASSARSGLNTEAFF. In nucleotides, the CDR3 is TGTGCCAGCAGCGCCAGGTCTGGGTTGAACACTGAAGCTTTCTTT.

This clonotype was counted ten times or more. The rearrangement joins TRBV4-1 to TRBJ2-7; D gene unclear. V lost 0 bases and J 2 bases, leaving 14 bases between the germline ends. CDR1 is MGHRA and CDR2 is YSYEKL in the germline V gene. This CDR3 is built from 16 residues. The CDR3 loop reads CASSQDLVRAAYEQYF. Written as DNA, the CDR3 is TGCGCCAGCAGCCAAGATCTCGTCCGGGCAGCCTACGAGCAGTACTTC.

V and J are TRBV7-8 and TRBJ1-1; TRBD1 is a possible D gene (5 bases). Per germline, CDR1 SGHVS and CDR2 FQNEAQ. V was pared by 1 base and J by 1 base, with 10 bases between. This CDR3 has 15 residues. The CDR3 here is CASSLGGSRNTEAFF. The CDR3, as DNA: TGTGCCAGCAGCTTAGGGGGGTCGAGGAACACTGAAGCTTTCTTT. The entire variable domain, with the rest obtained from reference TRBV7-8 and TRBJ1-1, is as follows: GAGVSQSPRYKVAKRGQDVALRCDPISGHVSLFWYQQALGQGPEFLTYFQNEAQLDKSGLPSDRFFAERPEGSVSTLKIQRTQQEDSAVYLCASSLGGSRNTEAFFGQGTRLTVV.

The chain recombines TRBV5-1 with TRBJ2-2; D ambiguous. The CDR3 extends over 15 amino acids. Trimming took off 0 bases at V and 2 bases at J, with 8 bases between the two ends. Looked up from germline, CDR1 is SGHRS and CDR2 is YFSETQ. The CDR3 is CASSLVEGNTGELFF. In nucleotides, the CDR3 is TGCGCCAGCAGCTTGGTCGAAGGCAACACCGGGGAGCTGTTTTTT.

The chain is built from TRBV6-1 and TRBJ1-6; 7 nucleotides match TRBD1. CDR1 and CDR2 from the germline V gene are MNHNS and SASEGT. J lost 0 bases, V lost 6 bases, and 8 bases had no gene match. The CDR3 contains 17 residues. CDR3 loop: CASSLDRTSSYNSPLHF. CDR3 nucleotide sequence: TGTGCCAGCAGCCTGGACAGGACGAGCTCCTATAATTCACCCCTCCACTTT.

The chain combines TRBV12-3 or TRBV12-4 with TRBJ1-2, with a weak D call TRBD1 (5 bases). Trimming left V 8 bases short and J 4 bases short, with 14 bases between. This CDR3 contains 13 residues. CDR3 amino acids: CASGLQGVYGYTF. CDR3 nucleotides: TGTGCCAGCGGCTTGCAGGGTGTCTATGGCTACACCTTC.

This clonotype was found a few times. V gene TRBV5-1 combines with J gene TRBJ2-3; 11 positions agree with TRBD2. V lost 2 bases to trimming and J lost 3 bases; unmatched junction nucleotides: 11. The CDR3 has 18 amino acids. Germline CDR1 is SGHRS and CDR2 is YFSETQ. For the CDR3, the DNA is TGCGCCAGCAGCTTTGGGGGACTAGCGGCTGGTCTTACAGATACGCAGTATTTT. Translation gives CASSFGGLAAGLTDTQYF. Full variable domain (outside the CDR3, taken from reference TRBV5-1 and TRBJ2-3): KAGVTQTPRYLIKTRGQQVTLSCSPISGHRSVSWYQQTPGQGLQFLFEYFSETQRNKGNFPGRFSGRQFSNSRSEMNVSTLELGDSALYLCASSFGGLAAGLTDTQYFGPGTRLTVL.